This is a list of T cell receptor beta chains from one sample in a study of early T cells in non-severe SARS-CoV-2 infection. In TCRdb, the 5' RACE reads were re-called with MiXCR into one record per CDR3 protein. The table shows tens of thousands of distinct CDR3 sequences, with under 15% occurring only once. The sample consisted of whole blood, taken at baseline. The receptor set was obtained from an adult who was a healthcare worker with PCR-confirmed SARS-CoV-2 infection or an uninfected control (not recorded which). Each CDR3 is given with its conserved first and last residue. The order of the fields is V gene, CDR3 length, clone size, J gene, D gene, CDR3 protein, CDR3 DNA. D genes are given only for firm matches. Clone size is shown for a subset of rows, as once, few, many or a class of expanded clone.

>TRBV12-3/TRBV12-4|18|.|TRBJ2-7|TRBD1
CASSSPRIRDRADLEQYF
TGTGCCAGCAGTTCGCCAAGGATTCGGGACAGGGCGGACCTGGAGCAGTACTTC
>TRBV5-5|13|.|TRBJ1-1|.
CASSPHGYTEAFF
TGTGCCAGCAGCCCGCATGGCTACACTGAAGCTTTCTTT
>TRBV29-1|12|few|TRBJ1-1|.
CSVQQGGSEAFF
TGCAGCGTACAACAGGGAGGCTCTGAAGCTTTCTTT
>TRBV28|14|few|TRBJ2-7|.
CASSLGGGRGEQYF
TGTGCCAGCAGTTTAGGTGGGGGTCGGGGCGAGCAGTACTTC
>TRBV20-1|12|.|TRBJ2-1|.
CSLLGGVGEQFF
TGCAGCCTTCTCGGGGGAGTCGGCGAGCAGTTCTTC
>TRBV18|16|.|TRBJ1-2|TRBD1
CASSPQGAARVYGYTF
TGTGCCAGCTCACCACAGGGGGCAGCCCGAGTCTATGGCTACACCTTC
>TRBV3-1|14|many|TRBJ2-5|TRBD1
CASSHFAQGETQYF
TGTGCCAGCAGCCACTTTGCACAGGGGGAGACCCAGTACTTC
>TRBV6-2/TRBV6-3|15|many|TRBJ2-1|.
CASRRLATTYNEQFF
TGTGCCAGCAGGAGACTTGCAACGACCTACAATGAGCAGTTCTTC
>TRBV6-1|15|few|TRBJ2-1|.
CASSETQSSYNEQFF
TGTGCCAGCAGTGAAACACAGAGCTCCTACAATGAGCAGTTCTTC
>TRBV4-3|14|.|TRBJ2-6|.
CASSHDDRNNVLTF
TGCGCCAGCAGCCACGATGACAGGAACAACGTCCTGACTTTC
>TRBV12-3/TRBV12-4|16|.|TRBJ2-1|TRBD2
CASSLALLAGYNEQFF
TGTGCCAGCAGTTTAGCGCTACTAGCGGGTTACAATGAGCAGTTCTTC
>TRBV11-2|12|many|TRBJ2-7|.
CASSLRVYEQYF
TGTGCCAGCAGCTTAAGGGTATACGAGCAGTACTTC
>TRBV9|14|.|TRBJ2-7|TRBD1
CASSVGQGTYEQYF
TGTGCCAGCAGCGTAGGACAGGGAACCTACGAGCAGTACTTC
>TRBV6-5|16|few|TRBJ1-6|TRBD1
CASSYAHRGHNWPLHF
TGTGCCAGCAGTTACGCCCACAGGGGCCATAATTGGCCCCTCCACTTT
>TRBV9|16|few|TRBJ2-3|TRBD2
CASSVAGDYSTDTQYF
TGTGCCAGCAGCGTAGCGGGGGACTACAGCACAGATACGCAGTATTTT
>TRBV20-1|14|few|TRBJ2-7|.
CSATPWDLTYEQYF
TGCAGTGCCACCCCCTGGGACTTGACCTACGAGCAGTACTTC
>TRBV24-1|16|few|TRBJ2-3|TRBD1
CATRDMGQGATDTQYF
TGTGCCACCAGGGATATGGGACAGGGGGCAACAGATACGCAGTATTTT
>TRBV30|11|few|TRBJ1-2|.
CAWSVSFGYTF
TGTGCCTGGAGTGTCTCATTTGGCTACACCTTC
>TRBV29-1|12|.|TRBJ2-6|.
CSARSGANVLTF
TGCAGCGCCAGATCTGGGGCCAACGTCCTGACTTTC
>TRBV7-9|15|.|TRBJ2-1|.
CASSLVVGSGNEQFF
TGTGCCAGCAGCTTAGTGGTTGGGTCTGGGAATGAGCAGTTCTTC
>TRBV10-1|18|once|TRBJ2-3|TRBD2
CASSSTSGGAKISDTQYF
TGCGCCAGCAGTTCGACTAGCGGGGGGGCCAAAATATCAGATACGCAGTATTTT
>TRBV3-1|14|.|TRBJ1-2|TRBD1
CASSLTGTGYGYTF
TGTGCCAGCAGCCTGACCGGGACAGGCTATGGCTACACCTTC
>TRBV7-9|14|.|TRBJ2-7|.
CASSSKGVGNEQYF
TGTGCCAGCAGCTCCAAGGGAGTGGGCAACGAGCAGTACTTC
>TRBV14|15|many|TRBJ2-7|TRBD1
CASSRPGQGRDEQYF
TGTGCCAGCAGCCGACCGGGACAGGGGCGCGACGAGCAGTACTTC
>TRBV18|15|.|TRBJ2-5|.
CASSPRLGIEETQYF
TGTGCCAGCTCACCAAGGCTAGGGATAGAAGAGACCCAGTACTTC
>TRBV3-1|15|many|TRBJ2-7|.
CASSPSPRGPYEQYF
TGTGCCAGCAGCCCTTCCCCGCGGGGGCCCTACGAGCAGTACTTC
>TRBV18|15|.|TRBJ1-1|.
CASSPTARVTTEAFF
TGTGCCAGCTCACCCACCGCGAGGGTTACCACTGAAGCTTTCTTT
>TRBV7-7|14|.|TRBJ2-5|.
CASSLGAGQETQYF
TGTGCTAGCAGCTTAGGGGCCGGCCAAGAGACCCAGTACTTC
>TRBV5-4|15|few|TRBJ2-7|TRBD2
CASSLETSGSYEQYF
TGTGCCAGCAGCTTGGAAACTAGCGGGTCCTACGAGCAGTACTTC
>TRBV5-1|14|few|TRBJ2-1|TRBD2
CASSFASGGNEQFF
TGCGCCAGCAGCTTCGCTAGCGGGGGGAATGAGCAGTTCTTC
>TRBV15|14|.|TRBJ2-7|.
CATSRGTGPYEQYF
TGTGCCACCAGCAGGGGCACAGGGCCCTACGAGCAGTACTTC
>TRBV5-1|14|few|TRBJ2-7|TRBD1
CASSLEGTGFEQYF
TGCGCCAGCAGCTTGGAAGGGACAGGGTTCGAGCAGTACTTC
>TRBV7-2|16|.|TRBJ1-5|.
CASSLAGVGDNQPQHF
TGTGCCAGCAGCTTAGCGGGAGTAGGGGATAATCAGCCCCAGCATTTT
>TRBV3-1|19|few|TRBJ1-2|TRBD1
CASSQRTPGQGRPHYGYTF
TGTGCCAGCAGCCAACGGACACCGGGACAGGGCCGCCCTCATTATGGCTACACCTTC
>TRBV7-9|15|many|TRBJ2-3|.
CASSSYSTRGDTQYF
TGTGCCAGCAGCTCCTATTCAACTAGAGGAGATACGCAGTATTTT
>TRBV7-9|15|.|TRBJ1-1|TRBD1
CASSSTGGVNTEAFF
TGTGCCAGCAGCTCGACAGGGGGCGTGAACACTGAAGCTTTCTTT
>TRBV11-2|16|many|TRBJ1-5|TRBD1
CASSLLSTGGNQPQHF
TGTGCCAGCAGCTTACTCTCTACAGGGGGGAATCAGCCCCAGCATTTT
>TRBV24-1|14|many|TRBJ1-2|TRBD1
CATSARQGSYGYTF
TGTGCCACCAGTGCGCGACAGGGGTCCTATGGCTACACCTTC
>TRBV6-2/TRBV6-3|14|.|TRBJ2-2|TRBD1
CASSGTGGTGELFF
TGTGCCAGCTCCGGGACAGGGGGCACCGGGGAGCTGTTTTTT
>TRBV11-2|16|.|TRBJ1-6|.
CASSLGNRNYNSPLHF
TGTGCCAGCAGCTTAGGCAACAGGAATTATAATTCACCCCTCCACTTT
>TRBV27|14|.|TRBJ1-2|TRBD1
CASSQGQGGYGYTF
TGTGCCAGCAGTCAGGGACAGGGGGGTTATGGCTACACCTTC